This T cell receptor (beta chain) appears in the sequencing data of a study of blood T cell repertoires in COVID-19. Background on the study: From the United States, Italy and Spain came samples of acute and convalescent COVID-19. Sample material is recorded as cDNA or gDNA derived from T cells, B-cell-depleted T cells, or PBMCs.

The cohort comprised adults aged 18 to 89 years residing in about two dozen US areas. Clinical history reported by participants formed the basis on which cohorts were assigned. Germline V gene sequence: CDR1 SGHRS, CDR2 YFSETQ. This CDR3 has 15 residues. V shed 4 bases and J 4 bases; nucleotides not matched to a gene: 7. Clones were sequenced by immunoSEQ multiplex PCR, and TCRdb holds only the in-frame ones, with some missing. The table has approximately 220,000 clones, roughly 90% seen once; the top ten hold roughly 2.7%. Sequenced input: PBMCs or T cells enriched from blood (not recorded which). The chain is built from TRBV5-1 and TRBJ1-4, with TRBD1 matching 7 bases. The clonotype originates from a woman under 40 who had recovered from COVID-19. CDR3 sequence reads: CASSTQGGLNEKLFF. The CDR3 coding sequence is TGCGCCAGCAGCACGCAGGGGGGCCTTAATGAAAAACTGTTTTTT. Looking up the rest from reference TRBV5-1 and TRBJ1-4 gives the full variable domain: KAGVTQTPRYLIKTRGQQVTLSCSPISGHRSVSWYQQTPGQGLQFLFEYFSETQRNKGNFPGRFSGRQFSNSRSEMNVSTLELGDSALYLCASSTQGGLNEKLFFGSGTQLSVL.